This T cell receptor (beta chain) was identified during a study of PD-1 blockade in classical Hodgkin lymphoma. Generated by immunoSEQ multiplex PCR, the TCRdb table keeps only in-frame clones and is missing some. The table includes about 11,000 clones, about three quarters detected once. Relapses following autologous stem cell transplantation were seen in all patients, with brentuximab vedotin exposure varying. Complete response, partial response or progressive disease constituted the best responses recorded. This CDR3 has 17 amino acids. Germline loops: CDR1 SGHVS, CDR2 FNYEAQ. The J segment lost 6 bases and the V segment lost 4 bases, leaving 15 bases of the junction unmatched.

The rearrangement uses TRBV7-6 and TRBJ1-2; 9 nucleotides match TRBD1. The receptor was derived from a human donor with classical Hodgkin lymphoma. The sample in question was peripheral blood mononuclear cells (PBMCs), obtained at baseline. The CDR3 DNA reads TGTGCCAGCAGCTGGACGGACAGGGGAGGATCGGTTAATGGCTACACCTTC. Translating gives CASSWTDRGGSVNGYTF.